The 23 T cell receptor beta chains presented below share a single source sample, sequenced in a study of control samples from healthy donors and cancer patients. Some clones are missing from TCRdb's copy, which holds only in-frame ones; the method was immunoSEQ multiplex PCR. The data show roughly 88,000 clones, roughly 90% seen once. Sequenced: blood. These receptors all stem from a woman aged 30 to 39 in good health.

The sample holds one count of this clone. This sequence joins TRBV30 and TRBJ2-1; D call uncertain. Trimming pared 2 bases from V and 6 bases from J, leaving 2 bases between. CDR3 length: 10 residues. The germline V gene has CDR1 GTSNPN and CDR2 SVGIG (reference sequence). CDR3 region: CAWSFNEQFF. The CDR3 DNA follows: TGTGCCTGGAGTTTCAATGAGCAGTTCTTC.

The V and J genes are TRBV11-2 and TRBJ2-5; 10 bases agree with TRBD1. Per germline, CDR1 SGHAT and CDR2 FQNNGV. The CDR3 is 16 residues long. V gave up 5 bases and J gave up 0 bases; unmatched junction bases: 6. CDR3: CASSRGQGGYQETQYF. In DNA form, the CDR3 reads TGTGCCAGCAGCCGAGGACAGGGGGGGTACCAAGAGACCCAGTACTTC.

The rearrangement uses TRBV19 and TRBJ1-5; TRBD1 is a possible D gene (5 bases). Germline assignment: CDR1 LNHDA and CDR2 SQIVND (reference sequence). V lost 6 bases and J 5 bases, leaving 17 bases between the germline ends. The CDR3 sequence is 15 residues long. This chain's CDR3 is CASRTAGRGDQPQHF. As DNA, the CDR3 is TGTGCCAGTAGGACGGCAGGCCGAGGGGATCAGCCCCAGCATTTT.

The chain carries TRBV19 and TRBJ2-1; maybe TRBD2 (6 bases). This CDR3 comprises 15 residues. CDR1 LNHDA and CDR2 SQIVND come from the germline V gene (reference sequence). V was pared by 3 bases and J by 1 base, with 10 bases between. CDR3 DNA sequence: TGTGCCAGTAGTATTGCGGGGTCTTCCTACAATGAGCAGTTCTTC. Translation gives CASSIAGSSYNEQFF.

V and J are TRBV3-1 (or the pseudogene TRBV3-2) and TRBJ1-2; D not certain. Trimming stripped 0 bases from V and 2 bases from J, with 7 bases between. CDR1 is LGHDT, CDR2 YNNKEL, per germline (reference sequence). This CDR3 has 14 residues. The CDR3 bases are TGTGCCAGCAGCCAAGACGGACGGAACTATGGCTACACCTTC. Translation gives CASSQDGRNYGYTF.

The J gene is TRBJ2-2, the V gene TRBV19; 7 nucleotides align to TRBD2. This CDR3 comprises 15 residues. Germline CDR1 and CDR2: LNHDA and SQIVND (reference sequence). Trimming took 2 bases from V and 0 from J; bases not matched to a gene: 0. The CDR3 DNA is TGTGCCAGTAGTATAAGCGGGGCGAACACCGGGGAGCTGTTTTTT. This translates into CASSISGANTGELFF.

The gene calls are TRBV25-1 and TRBJ1-1, with D perhaps matching TRBD1 (6 bases). The V end was cut by 7 bases, the J end by 1 base, with 13 bases between. This CDR3 spans 14 amino acids. CDR1 is MGHDK and CDR2 is SYGVNS in the germline V gene. The CDR3 loop reads CASKGETGNTEAFF. As DNA, the CDR3 is TGTGCCAGCAAGGGGGAGACAGGGAACACTGAAGCTTTCTTT.

CDR3 sequence (DNA): TGTGCCAGCAGTTCCTCTCACACTAGCGTAATGGCAGATACGCAGTATTTT. It specifies CASSSSHTSVMADTQYF. The gene calls are TRBV28 and TRBJ2-3; TRBD2 agrees at 7 bases. This CDR3 is built from 17 residues. V shed 4 bases and J 4 bases; nucleotides not matched to a gene: 14. CDR1 is MDHEN and CDR2 is SYDVKM in the germline V gene.

Here the CDR3 DNA reads TGTGCTAGTGGCCTACAGGGAGTATGGGATACGCAGTATTTT. Amino acids: CASGLQGVWDTQYF. J is TRBJ2-3 and V is TRBV12-5; a possible D gene is TRBD1 (6 bases). The germline V gene has CDR1 LGHNT and CDR2 FRNRAP. This CDR3 spans 14 amino acids. V was cut by 6 bases and J by 6 bases, with 16 bases left in between.

The chain recombines TRBV24-1 with TRBJ2-3; D gene uncertain. The germline V gene encodes CDR1 KGHDR and CDR2 SFDVKD. The CDR3 runs to 11 residues. Trimming shortened V by 5 bases and J by 2 bases, and 1 base separated the two germline ends. As DNA, the CDR3 is TGTGCCACCAGTGTCACAGATACGCAGTATTTT. This codes for CATSVTDTQYF.

This rearrangement joins TRBV5-1 to TRBJ1-1; TRBD1 aligns across 12 bases. Germline V CDR1 and CDR2: SGHRS, YFSETQ. The J segment lost 4 bases and the V segment lost 4 bases, leaving 11 bases of the junction unmatched. CDR3 size: 17 residues. The CDR3 region is CASSRGTGGASGTEAFF. In DNA form, the CDR3 reads TGCGCCAGCAGCCGGGGGACAGGGGGCGCTTCGGGCACTGAAGCTTTCTTT.

The rearrangement uses TRBV25-1 and TRBJ2-5, with 7 bases aligning to TRBD1. J lost 5 bases, V lost 11 bases, and 11 bases had no gene match. The CDR3 has 13 residues. Germline V gene sequence: CDR1 MGHDK, CDR2 SYGVNS. The CDR3 nucleotides read TGTGCCTCGACGAACAGGGGAAAGGAGACCCAGTACTTC. Amino acid sequence: CASTNRGKETQYF.

The J gene is TRBJ1-1, the V gene TRBV5-5, with D tentatively TRBD1 (5 bases). Trimming removed 4 bases from V and 4 bases from J, with 14 bases in between. There are 14 residues in the CDR3. Germline V gene lookup returns CDR1 SGHKS and CDR2 YYEKEE (reference sequence). The CDR3 DNA is TGTGCCAGCAGCCGTACGGGGGTGAGCACTGAAGCTTTCTTT. It yields the protein CASSRTGVSTEAFF.

The chain joins TRBV6-5 to TRBJ1-2, with TRBD1 matching over 8 bases. This CDR3 is built from 14 residues. Germline CDR1 reads MNHEY; CDR2 reads SVGAGI. After removal of 6 bases from V and 4 bases from J, the junction contained 7 bases not matched to a gene. CDR3 bases: TGTGCCAGCAGACAGGGGGGATTCGGCTATGGCTACACCTTC. As protein: CASRQGGFGYGYTF.

The chain couples TRBV18 to TRBJ1-4, with D hard to call. Germline values: CDR1 KGHSH, CDR2 LQKENI. Trimming took 1 base from V and 4 from J, leaving 10 bases between them. The CDR3 has 15 residues. CDR3 sequence reads: CASSPRKTDNEKLFF. In nucleotides, the CDR3 is TGTGCCAGCTCACCACGTAAGACGGATAATGAAAAACTGTTTTTT. Based on the CDR3 plus reference TRBV18 and TRBJ1-4, the full variable domain is NAGVMQNPRHLVRRRGQEARLRCSPMKGHSHVYWYRQLPEEGLKFMVYLQKENIIDESGMPKERFSAEFPKEGPSILRIQQVVRGDSAAYFCASSPRKTDNEKLFFGSGTQLSVL.

The chain has TRBV30 and TRBJ1-2; TRBD1 might be the D (5 bases). The V gene lost 0 bases and the J gene lost 7 bases, with 12 bases spanning the gap. This CDR3 comprises 13 residues. Germline V gives CDR1 GTSNPN, CDR2 SVGIG (reference sequence). The CDR3 is CAWSVDRAIGYTF. The CDR3 DNA follows: TGTGCCTGGAGTGTCGACAGAGCTATTGGCTACACCTTC.

The CDR3 DNA reads as TGTGCCAGCAGTTACAGGGTATCTGAAGCTTTCTTT. Amino acids: CASSYRVSEAFF. The chain couples TRBV12-3 or TRBV12-4 to TRBJ1-1; D might be TRBD1 (6 bases). The CDR3 sequence is 12 residues long. V was clipped by 4 bases and J by 6 bases, with 9 bases between them.

This rearrangement joins TRBV6-5 to TRBJ2-1; possibly TRBD2 for D (7 bases). The CDR3 consists of 15 residues. Germline assignment: CDR1 MNHEY and CDR2 SVGAGI. Trimming cost V 5 bases and J 7 bases, with 18 bases left between them. CDR3 amino acids: CASSPRGGRWNEQFF. The CDR3 DNA follows: TGTGCCAGCAGTCCAAGGGGGGGACGTTGGAATGAGCAGTTCTTC.

The chain carries TRBV18 and TRBJ2-5; D is possibly TRBD1 (5 bases). The germline CDR1 and CDR2 sequences are KGHSH and LQKENI. Trimming took off 2 bases at V and 2 bases at J, with 12 bases between the two ends. This CDR3 region has 15 residues. The CDR3 region is CASSPFRDRQETQYF. As DNA, the CDR3 is TGTGCCAGCTCACCATTTCGCGACAGACAAGAGACCCAGTACTTC.

The chain carries TRBV18 and TRBJ1-5, with no clear D. Deletions cut 3 bases from V and 6 bases from J, with 6 bases between. CDR1 is KGHSH, CDR2 LQKENI, per germline. This CDR3 is 12 amino acids long. CDR3 loop: CASSPGIQPQHF. The CDR3 nucleotides read TGTGCCAGCTCACCGGGAATTCAGCCCCAGCATTTT. The variable domain in full, with the rest retrieved from reference TRBV18 and TRBJ1-5, is NAGVMQNPRHLVRRRGQEARLRCSPMKGHSHVYWYRQLPEEGLKFMVYLQKENIIDESGMPKERFSAEFPKEGPSILRIQQVVRGDSAAYFCASSPGIQPQHFGDGTRLSIL.

This chain links TRBV9 with TRBJ2-3; D gene unclear. This CDR3 is built from 14 residues. The V end was cut by 0 bases, the J end by 4 bases, with 9 bases between. The V gene's germline CDR1 is SGDLS and CDR2 YYNGEE. The CDR3 loop reads CASSVEATPDTQYF. The CDR3 DNA reads TGTGCCAGCAGCGTAGAAGCGACCCCAGATACGCAGTATTTT.

The V gene is TRBV30, the J gene TRBJ1-6; D gene uncertain. The germline gives CDR1 GTSNPN, CDR2 SVGIG (reference sequence). Trimming removed 4 bases from V and 6 bases from J, with 19 bases in between. This CDR3 comprises 16 residues. CDR3: CAWNLAGHSINSPLHF. In DNA form, the CDR3 reads TGTGCCTGGAACCTGGCGGGTCACTCGATTAATTCACCCCTCCACTTT.

The chain links TRBV6-1 to TRBJ1-2; D uncertain. This CDR3 contains 13 residues. V was shortened by 2 bases and J by 4 bases, with 8 bases between the two germline ends. Germline CDR1 is MNHNS and CDR2 is SASEGT. The CDR3: CASSERGTYGYTF. For the CDR3, the DNA is TGTGCCAGCAGTGAACGAGGTACCTATGGCTACACCTTC.